The 21 T cell receptor beta chains listed next were all sequenced from one sample in a study of Ad26.COV2.S vaccination and SARS-CoV-2 variants. This sample's treatment: over 15 received Ad26.COV2.S at low or high dose, single or two shots; 5 received placebo; per-sample allocation not given. All samples were drawn on day 63, counting from the first vaccine or placebo injection. Measured with immunoSEQ multiplex PCR; TCRdb has only the in-frame clones, and not every one. The table records approximately 300,000 clones, roughly 86% of them present only once. Here the sequenced sample was peripheral blood, taken in a trial of Ad26.COV2.S vaccine versus placebo. These receptors originate from a person aged 18 to 65 who received the Ad26.COV2.S COVID-19 vaccine or a placebo.

This chain connects TRBV4-3 to TRBJ2-3; TRBD2 aligns across 8 bases. This CDR3 is 17 amino acids long. V was clipped by 0 bases and J by 0 bases; unmatched bases: 5. The germline gives CDR1 LGHNA, CDR2 YSLEER. CDR3 protein: CASSQDPAGVSTDTQYF. The DNA for the CDR3 is TGCGCCAGCAGCCAAGATCCAGCGGGGGTTAGCACAGATACGCAGTATTTT.

This chain joins TRBV10-3 and TRBJ1-3; a possible D gene is TRBD1 (5 bases). The CDR3 is 15 amino acids. Trimming pared 3 bases from V and 4 bases from J, leaving 13 bases between. Per germline, CDR1 ENHRY and CDR2 SYGVKD. The CDR3 loop reads CAISDFGGVGNTIYF. The DNA of the CDR3 is TGTGCCATCAGTGATTTTGGAGGGGTCGGAAACACCATATATTTT.

The chain uses TRBV5-1 and TRBJ2-1; TRBD2 aligns across 11 bases. V lost 1 base and J lost 8; bases outside the gene matches: 5. The CDR3 is 15 amino acids. Looked up from germline, CDR1 is SGHRS and CDR2 is YFSETQ. CDR3 coding DNA: TGCGCCAGCAGCTTGTTCCCTAGCGGGGGGCATGAGCAGTTCTTC. Protein sequence: CASSLFPSGGHEQFF.

The chain has TRBV7-3 and TRBJ2-2, with TRBD2 matching 7 bases. V gave up 8 bases and J gave up 7 bases; unmatched junction bases: 7. The CDR3 runs 13 residues. Germline CDR1 reads SGHTA; CDR2 reads FQGTGA. The DNA of the CDR3 is TGTGCCAGCCGGGCCCCGGGGGGCGGGGAGCTGTTTTTT. Protein sequence: CASRAPGGGELFF.

The chain recombines TRBV5-1 with TRBJ2-5, with TRBD2 matching 8 bases. The germline gives CDR1 SGHRS, CDR2 YFSETQ. The CDR3 contains 15 residues. V was clipped by 4 bases and J by 4 bases; unmatched bases: 9. The CDR3 nucleotides are TGCGCCAGCAGCGTGTCTCTAGCGGGCATAGAGACCCAGTACTTC. Its protein product is CASSVSLAGIETQYF.

The chain links TRBV6-5 to TRBJ1-6, with D uncertain. V gave up 2 bases and J gave up 10 bases, with 12 bases separating them. Germline V gene lookup returns CDR1 MNHEY and CDR2 SVGAGI. The CDR3 runs to 14 residues. This chain's CDR3 is CASSYVEAGSPLHF. The DNA for the CDR3 is TGTGCCAGCAGTTACGTGGAGGCCGGGTCACCCCTCCACTTT.

The chain recombines TRBV10-2 with TRBJ1-6; 7 nucleotides match TRBD1. J was trimmed by 0 bases and V by 6 bases; bases with no gene match: 5. The CDR3 consists of 16 residues. The germline V gene has CDR1 WSHSY and CDR2 SAAADI. CDR3 residues: CASRIQGSSYNSPLHF. CDR3 coding DNA: TGCGCCAGCAGAATACAGGGGAGCTCCTATAATTCACCCCTCCACTTT.

The chain is built from TRBV1 and TRBJ2-3; TRBD2, as called in the table, went unchecked against the DNA. TRBV1 corresponds to a pseudogene. The CDR3 spans 14 residues. CDR3 residues: CTSSQGKRADTQYF. The CDR3 DNA is TGCACCAGCAGCCAAGGGAAGCGGGCAGATACGCAGTATTTT.

This chain connects TRBV15 to TRBJ2-7; 9 bases line up with TRBD2. Germline V CDR1 and CDR2: LNHNV, YYDKDF (reference sequence). V gave up 6 bases and J gave up 2 bases; unmatched junction bases: 2. The CDR3 has 13 amino acids. CDR3 in amino acids: CATRAGGAYEQYF. CDR3 sequence (DNA): TGTGCCACCAGGGCGGGGGGGGCCTACGAGCAGTACTTC.

The CDR3 region is CASSVREAVSGNTIYF. CDR3 bases: TGTGCCAGCAGCGTAAGGGAAGCCGTCTCTGGAAACACCATATATTTT. This rearrangement joins TRBV9 to TRBJ1-3; no definite D call. V was trimmed by 1 base and J by 0 bases, leaving 11 bases between them. The CDR3 length is 16 residues. Germline CDR1 reads SGDLS; CDR2 reads YYNGEE. Combining the CDR3 with reference TRBV9 and TRBJ1-3 gives the whole variable domain DSGVTQTPKHLITATGQRVTLRCSPRSGDLSVYWYQQSLDQGLQFLIQYYNGEERAKGNILERFSAQQFPDLHSELNLSSLELGDSALYFCASSVREAVSGNTIYFGEGSWLTVV.

In its sample, this clone was seen once. The chain uses TRBV7-8 and TRBJ1-3; TRBD1 aligns across 9 bases. CDR3 length: 15 residues. Germline CDR1 and CDR2: SGHVS and FQNEAQ. Trimming removed 4 bases from V and 4 bases from J; junction bases left unmatched: 5. CDR3 protein: CASSSQGAKGNTIYF. The CDR3 DNA reads TGTGCCAGCAGCTCACAGGGGGCGAAGGGAAACACCATATATTTT.

V is TRBV11-3 and J is TRBJ2-3; D is tentatively TRBD1 or TRBD2 (6 bases each). Per the germline V gene, CDR1 is SGHNT and CDR2 is YENEEA. Deletions cut 0 bases from V and 2 bases from J, with 9 bases between. CDR3 length: 15 amino acids. The chain's CDR3 is CASSLDRGLTDTQYF. Written as DNA, the CDR3 is TGTGCCAGCAGCTTAGACCGGGGGCTCACAGATACGCAGTATTTT. The full variable domain, rest sourced from reference TRBV11-3 and TRBJ2-3, is EAGVVQSPRYKIIEKKQPVAFWCNPISGHNTLYWYLQNLGQGPELLIRYENEEAVDDSQLPKDRFSAERLKGVDSTLKIQPAELGDSAVYLCASSLDRGLTDTQYFGPGTRLTVL.

V gene TRBV9 combines with J gene TRBJ2-3; no firm D call. V was pared by 2 bases and J by 0 bases, with 10 bases between. CDR3 length equals 15 residues. Germline V CDR1 and CDR2: SGDLS, YYNGEE. DNA for the CDR3: TGTGCCAGCAGCGTGTGGGTCGAAAGCACAGATACGCAGTATTTT. Amino acid sequence: CASSVWVESTDTQYF. Full variable domain (remainder filled in from reference TRBV9 and TRBJ2-3): DSGVTQTPKHLITATGQRVTLRCSPRSGDLSVYWYQQSLDQGLQFLIQYYNGEERAKGNILERFSAQQFPDLHSELNLSSLELGDSALYFCASSVWVESTDTQYFGPGTRLTVL.

The CDR3 region is CASSFPDSSNQPQHF. CDR3 sequence (DNA): TGTGCCAGCAGCTTCCCGGACTCTAGCAATCAGCCCCAGCATTTT. V gene TRBV6-6 combines with J gene TRBJ1-5, with unresolved D. Germline V gives CDR1 MNHNY, CDR2 SVGAGI (reference sequence). Between the trimmed V and J ends, which lost 6 bases and 0 bases, there was a span of 12 bases. This CDR3 is 15 amino acids long.

The V call is TRBV11-2, the J call TRBJ1-2; perhaps TRBD1 as D (6 bases). V was shortened by 5 bases and J by 5 bases, with 18 bases between the two germline ends. The CDR3 runs 15 residues. Germline assignment: CDR1 SGHAT and CDR2 FQNNGV. CDR3 sequence: CASSLPTGGVYGYTF. CDR3 nucleotides: TGTGCCAGCAGCCTACCTACGGGGGGCGTATATGGCTACACCTTC. The full variable domain, its missing parts supplied by reference TRBV11-2 and TRBJ1-2, is EAGVAQSPRYKIIEKRQSVAFWCNPISGHATLYWYQQILGQGPKLLIQFQNNGVVDDSQLPKDRFSAERLKGVDSTLKIQPAKLEDSAVYLCASSLPTGGVYGYTFGSGTRLTVV.

The V call is TRBV6-2 or TRBV6-3, the J call TRBJ2-7, with 8 bases matching TRBD2. The CDR3 consists of 16 residues. V shed 2 bases and J 0 bases; nucleotides not matched to a gene: 6. The V gene's germline CDR1 is MNHEY and CDR2 SVGEGT. The CDR3 loop is CASSYGSGDHSYEQYF. The CDR3 region has the DNA TGTGCCAGCAGTTACGGTAGCGGGGATCACTCCTACGAGCAGTACTTC.

The chain uses TRBV7-2 and TRBJ1-5, with D maybe TRBD1 (6 bases). Germline assignment: CDR1 SGHTA and CDR2 FQGNSA. This CDR3 spans 13 amino acids. V lost 5 bases and J lost 6, with 11 bases in between. The CDR3 DNA sequence: TGTGCCAGCAGCGAGAACAGGGTTCAGCCCCAGCATTTT. Translating it yields CASSENRVQPQHF.

This sequence joins TRBV5-1 and TRBJ2-7; D tentatively fits TRBD1 or TRBD2 (6 bases each). The CDR3 totals 14 residues. From germline, CDR1 is SGHRS and CDR2 YFSETQ. The ends were cut back, 3 bases at V and 6 bases at J, with 16 bases in the middle. CDR3 coding DNA: TGCGCCAGCAGCTCCGGTAGGGGGGCGAGCGAGCAGTACTTC. Encoded protein: CASSSGRGASEQYF.

The chain employs TRBV5-1 and TRBJ2-7; a possible D gene is TRBD2 (7 bases). Per germline, CDR1 SGHRS and CDR2 YFSETQ. The CDR3 consists of 16 residues. Deletions cut 3 bases from V and 2 bases from J, with 18 bases between. The CDR3 region is CASSSSPGGATYEQYF. CDR3 DNA sequence: TGCGCCAGCAGCTCCAGTCCTGGGGGGGCGACCTACGAGCAGTACTTC.

V gene TRBV6-2 or TRBV6-3 combines with J gene TRBJ2-4, with TRBD2 matching over 7 bases. CDR3 size: 17 residues. The germline gives CDR1 MNHEY, CDR2 SVGEGT. Trimming removed 6 bases from V and 0 bases from J; junction bases left unmatched: 11. CDR3 in DNA: TGTGCCAGCAGCATATGGGGGGGAACAATAGCCAAAAACATTCAGTACTTC. As protein: CASSIWGGTIAKNIQYF.

The genes are TRBV4-1 and TRBJ2-1; D gene ambiguous. V lost 4 bases and J lost 7, with 11 bases in between. This CDR3 region has 13 residues. Germline values: CDR1 MGHRA, CDR2 YSYEKL. The CDR3 loop reads CASSRGVGNEQFF. CDR3 bases: TGCGCCAGCAGCCGAGGAGTTGGGAATGAGCAGTTCTTC.